The source of this T cell receptor beta chain is a study of T cells in Graves' hyperthyroidism and ophthalmopathy. Uncontrolled infections, other autoimmune diseases, pregnancy or lactation led to exclusion of patients. For the diagnoses, clinical symptoms, serum thyroxine and TRAb, thyroid ultrasound and orbital computed tomography were used. TCR beta CDR3 region amplification was performed from RNA transcripts. When the TCR CDR3 underwent first-round RT-PCR, the HTBI primer set was used. Each CDR3 protein gets one entry after TCRdb re-called the multiplex PCR reads with MiXCR. The sample lists about 760,000 distinct CDR3 sequences; around 40% were seen once. The CDR3 is made up of 14 amino acids. The V end was cut by 2 bases, the J end by 5 bases, with 13 bases between. Germline V gives CDR1 LNHDA, CDR2 SQIVND (reference sequence). Many counts were recorded for this clonotype.

The sequenced sample was blood. The TCR originated in a woman in her forties with Graves' hyperthyroidism. The rearrangement uses TRBV19 and TRBJ2-7, with D unclear. The CDR3 region is CASSIMDSRNEQYF. CDR3 sequence (DNA): TGTGCCAGTAGTATAATGGATTCACGTAACGAGCAGTACTTC.